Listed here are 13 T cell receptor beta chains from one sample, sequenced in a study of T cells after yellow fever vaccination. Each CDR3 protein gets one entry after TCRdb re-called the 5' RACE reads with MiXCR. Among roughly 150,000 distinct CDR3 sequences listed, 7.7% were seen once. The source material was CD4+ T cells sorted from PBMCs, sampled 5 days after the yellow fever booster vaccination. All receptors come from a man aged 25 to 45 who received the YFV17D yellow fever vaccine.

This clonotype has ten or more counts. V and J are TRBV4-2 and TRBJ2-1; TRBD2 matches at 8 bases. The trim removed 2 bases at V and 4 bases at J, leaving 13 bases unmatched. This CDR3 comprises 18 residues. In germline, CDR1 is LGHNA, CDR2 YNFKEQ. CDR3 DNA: TGTGCCAGCAGCCAAACCCGAAGTACTAGCGGCTTATACAATGAGCAGTTCTTC. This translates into CASSQTRSTSGLYNEQFF.

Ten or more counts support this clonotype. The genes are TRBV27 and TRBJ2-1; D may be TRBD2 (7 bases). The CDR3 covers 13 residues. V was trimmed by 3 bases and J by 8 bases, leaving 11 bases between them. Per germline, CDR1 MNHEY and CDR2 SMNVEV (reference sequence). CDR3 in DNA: TGTGCCAGCAGTTTTAGGGAGGGGGATGAGCAGTTCTTC. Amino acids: CASSFREGDEQFF.

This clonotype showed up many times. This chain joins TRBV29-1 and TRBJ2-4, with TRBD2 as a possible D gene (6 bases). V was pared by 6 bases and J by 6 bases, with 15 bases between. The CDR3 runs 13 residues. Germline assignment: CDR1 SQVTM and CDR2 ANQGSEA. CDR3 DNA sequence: TGCAGCGTGGAGGGCCTGAATCGAAACATTCAGTACTTC. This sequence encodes CSVEGLNRNIQYF.

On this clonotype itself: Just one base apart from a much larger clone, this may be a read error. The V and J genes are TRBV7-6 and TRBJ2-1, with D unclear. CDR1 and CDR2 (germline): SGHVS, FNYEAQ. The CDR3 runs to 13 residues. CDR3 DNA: TGTGCCAGCAGCTTAGGACGTAACAATGATCAGTTCTTC. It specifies CASSLGRNNDQFF.

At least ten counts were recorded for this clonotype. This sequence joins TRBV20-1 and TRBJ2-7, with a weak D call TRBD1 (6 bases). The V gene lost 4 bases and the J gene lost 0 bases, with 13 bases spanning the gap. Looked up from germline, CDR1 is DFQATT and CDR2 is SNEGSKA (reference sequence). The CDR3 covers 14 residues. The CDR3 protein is CSATGTPSSYEQYF. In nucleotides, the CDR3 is TGCAGTGCTACCGGGACACCGAGCTCCTACGAGCAGTACTTC.

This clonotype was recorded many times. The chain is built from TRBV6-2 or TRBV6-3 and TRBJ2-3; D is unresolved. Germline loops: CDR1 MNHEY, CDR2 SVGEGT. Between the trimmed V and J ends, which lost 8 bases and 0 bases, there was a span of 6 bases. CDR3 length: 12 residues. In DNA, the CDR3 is TGTGCCAGCCGGATTAGCACAGATACGCAGTATTTT. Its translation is CASRISTDTQYF.

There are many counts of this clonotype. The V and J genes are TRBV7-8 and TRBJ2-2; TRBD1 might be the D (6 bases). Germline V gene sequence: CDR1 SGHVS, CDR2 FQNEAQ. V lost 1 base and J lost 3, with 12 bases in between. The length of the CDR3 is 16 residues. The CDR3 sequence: CASSLGYRVDTGELFF. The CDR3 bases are TGTGCCAGCAGCTTAGGGTACAGGGTGGACACCGGGGAGCTGTTTTTT.

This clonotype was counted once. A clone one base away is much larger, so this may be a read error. The CDR3 DNA reads TGTGCCAGCAGACTAGCGGGTGGATACGAGAAGTACTTC. This sequence encodes CASRLAGGYEKYF. The chain combines TRBV12-3 or TRBV12-4 with TRBJ2-7; 9 bases agree with TRBD2. This CDR3 is 13 amino acids long.

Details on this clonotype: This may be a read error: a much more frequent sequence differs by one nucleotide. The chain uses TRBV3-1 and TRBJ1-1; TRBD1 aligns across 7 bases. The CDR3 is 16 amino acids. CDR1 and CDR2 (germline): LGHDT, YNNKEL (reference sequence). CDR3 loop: CASSRRDSKLKTEAFF. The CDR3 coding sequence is TGTGCCAGCAGCCGCCGGGACAGTAAATTGAAGACTGAAGCTTTCTTT.

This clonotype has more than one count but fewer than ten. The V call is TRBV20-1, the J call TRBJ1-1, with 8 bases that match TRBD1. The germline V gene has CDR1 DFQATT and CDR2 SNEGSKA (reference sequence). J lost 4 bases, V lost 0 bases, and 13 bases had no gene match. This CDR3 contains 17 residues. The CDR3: CSARDPGQGVLGTEAFF. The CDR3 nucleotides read TGCAGTGCTAGAGATCCAGGACAGGGAGTTCTGGGCACTGAAGCTTTCTTT.

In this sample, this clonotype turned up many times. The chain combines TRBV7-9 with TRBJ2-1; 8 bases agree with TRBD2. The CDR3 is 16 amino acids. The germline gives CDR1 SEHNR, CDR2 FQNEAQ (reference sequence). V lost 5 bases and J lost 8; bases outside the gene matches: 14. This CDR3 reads CASSRIRAGADYEQFF. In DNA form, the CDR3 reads TGTGCCAGCAGCCGCATCCGAGCGGGAGCAGACTATGAGCAGTTCTTC.

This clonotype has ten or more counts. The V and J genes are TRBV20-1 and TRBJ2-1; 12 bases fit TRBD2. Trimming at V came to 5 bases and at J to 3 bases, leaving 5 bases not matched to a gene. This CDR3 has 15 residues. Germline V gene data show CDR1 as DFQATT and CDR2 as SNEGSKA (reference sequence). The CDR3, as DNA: TGCAGTGCTCCGGGACTAGCGGGCAACTACAATGAGCAGTTCTTC. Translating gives CSAPGLAGNYNEQFF.

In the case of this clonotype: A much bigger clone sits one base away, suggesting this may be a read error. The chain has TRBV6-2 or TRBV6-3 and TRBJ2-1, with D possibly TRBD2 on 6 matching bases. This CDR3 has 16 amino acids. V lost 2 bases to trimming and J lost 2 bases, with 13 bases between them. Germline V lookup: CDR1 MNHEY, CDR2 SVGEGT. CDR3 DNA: TGTGCCAGCAGTTACGTGGGGGGAAGGGCCTACAATGAGCAGTTCTTC. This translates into CASSYVGGRAYNEQFF.